This entry is about one T cell receptor (beta chain). Its cognate antigen has yet to be identified. Base-call qualities are not available, and no considerably larger clone is one nucleotide away. The immunoSEQ Assay, a bias-controlled multiplex PCR, was used to amplify TCRbeta CDR3 regions from genomic DNA. On the study's bioinformatics: Nucleated cell counts per sample were estimated from amplification of reference gene primers within the assay. Sequence reads were collapsed and filtered to measure the absolute abundance of every unique TCRbeta CDR3 rearrangement. For each sample, productive Simpson clonality was calculated by taking the square root of Simpson's diversity index across productive rearrangements. TCRdb limited this immuneACCESS table to in-frame rearrangements with V and J called. A share of clones is missing; checked studies link under half to unresolved V genes, and the rest is unexplained. Clone size and the V and J calls come from that table; the DNA yielded D and trimming. This sample holds about 100,000 clones; roughly 92% were observed only once. 5% to 7% of the sample is taken by the ten largest.

Whole blood was collected in K2EDTA tubes by collaborating institutions according to the institutions' own protocols. For TCRbeta analysis, collaborator samples were shipped as frozen whole blood, as isolated PBMCs, or as DNA extracted from either sample type. The germline V gene supplies CDR1 SGHNT and CDR2 YENEEA. Trimming costs V 5 bases and J 0 bases, and their ends lie 13 bases apart. The CDR3, cysteine through phenylalanine, is 16 amino acids long. The retained sequence is limited to the CDR3, 48 bases, with the frame set at the first base. The sample originates from a study of blood T cell repertoires in COVID-19 (dated by TCRdb to 2020 to 2021). Regarding the complete study: The collaborator samples originated in the United States, Italy and Spain and spanned the acute and convalescent phases of COVID-19. The prospective study material was composed of cDNA or gDNA derived from T cells, B-cell-depleted T cells, or PBMCs. Subjects who had been exposed to COVID-19, were actively infected with it, or had recovered from it provided the deeply sampled blood TCRbeta repertoires that made up the dataset. The repertoires were made available in a free public database intended to serve as a resource for research on the immune response to SARS-CoV-2. The samples were drawn from two sources: the first 160 participants of the ongoing ImmuneRACE study, and 1,000 to 1,500 subjects contributed by 6 global collaborators. A de-identified subject ID, COVID-19 status, age in years and sex were almost always included in the sample metadata. Where available, HLA class I and class II types were taken from metadata supplied by the sample provider and were not determined by assay-based typing.

The study at large found these results: The amount of clinical and demographic metadata varied by source and participant and was provided uncurated.

This sequence originates from a man aged 70 or older with acute or convalescent COVID-19. The sample comprised peripheral blood. The sequence joins TRBV11-3 to TRBJ1-4, with the D gene too uncertain to name. The DNA sequence is given as TGTGCCAGCAGCCAGGAAGACGGTGCAACTAATGAAAAACTGTTTTTT. The resulting protein is CASSQEDGATNEKLFF.